This T cell receptor beta chain is from a study of cytomegalovirus exposure and HLA in healthy donors (dated by TCRdb to 2016 to 2017). In the study overall: An earlier analysis of around 600 of the donors reported roughly 300 Gb of sequence data and around 120 million unique TCR beta sequences from 190 million or so T cells. About 300 gigabases of sequencing data and approximately 85 million unique TCR sequences were included in an early release covering under 650 HLA-typed donors. Of the 300 to 500 genotyped donors, over 80% were placed in the genetic ancestry cluster associated with self-reported Caucasian donors. The study aimed to test whether cataloging public T cell receptors could reveal signatures of past pathogen exposure. Using immunosequencing, the study profiled T cell repertoires from 666 subjects and related those repertoires to cytomegalovirus serostatus. Along with the approximately 650-subject first cohort, a separate validation cohort of over a hundred different subjects was used. The study combined high-throughput TCR immunosequencing, statistical association of individual TCRs with disease status, and machine learning to predict cytomegalovirus infection status. A later analysis re-examined previously published TCR beta repertoires from more than 650 donors and added high-resolution HLA genotyping to investigate patterns of TCR occurrence. Rather than using new phenotypic data, the later analysis identified candidate immune exposures from TCR beta sequences and from how often those sequences occurred across donors. An earlier analysis of around 580 of the donors used high-throughput TCR beta sequencing to judge whether each TCR beta V gene segment behaved as functional or pseudogenic. Alongside the repertoire data, information on donor age, sex, ethnicity and CMV serostatus was compiled. Genome-wide SNP genotypes for about 60% of the 666 donors were used in a later genetic analysis, which treated that subset as a discovery cohort. Every discovery cohort repertoire had been produced on one sequencing platform. HLA typing included class I and class II loci at four-digit resolution. Typing coverage differed by locus: A, B, C, DRB1 and DQB1 were typed in roughly 629-640 donors, DQA1 in approximately 520, DPA1 in 600 to 610, and DPB1 in around 440. Because of strong linkage in the cohort, 4 to 6 DR-DQ haplotypes were treated as single units for association and clustering. On average, around 200,000 unique TCR beta nucleotide sequences were sequenced per donor among some 430 genotyped donors of the cohort, with 15% to 20% of those sequences being non-productive.

The cohort consisted of approximately 690 healthy bone marrow donors. At the time of sampling, every cohort member was nominally healthy, though immune exposures that went unrecorded were likely present. The donor was CMV seropositive and was included in the group of 270 or so seropositive cohort members. A peripheral blood sample was collected from each donor, and TCR beta sequencing was performed on peripheral blood mononuclear cells. The Qiagen DNeasy Blood Extraction Kit was used to extract genomic DNA from the blood cell samples. Library preparation employed the immunoSEQ multiplex PCR assay. For the multiplex PCR, a mixture combining 60 forward primers for TCR Vbeta segments and 13 reverse primers for TCR Jbeta segments was used. The CDR3 region of rearranged TCR beta genes was amplified from genomic DNA by a multiplex PCR assay. The Illumina HiSeq System was used to sequence the amplified TCR beta libraries as 87-base-pair reads. The original methods were these. A later analysis counted about 76 million unique TCR beta chains across the 650 to 700 repertoires, and around 9.9 million of these chains were shared by at least two donors. Raw reads were error-corrected and collapsed into unique sequences with a nearest-neighbor algorithm that merged closely related sequences to remove PCR and sequencing errors. Alignment of CDR3 sequences to IMGT reference sequences was used to assign V, D and J gene segments. For a sequence to be retained, a match of at least six nucleotides was required to both a V gene segment and a J gene segment. Rearrangements were called productive when the CDR3 lacked stop codons and stayed in frame with V and J; all others were non-productive. Following IMGT convention, CDR3 was defined as the stretch from the second conserved V-encoded cysteine to the conserved J-encoded phenylalanine. The earlier analysis of 500 to 650 of the donors excluded any sequence lacking an unambiguous match to a single V gene segment. An earlier analysis of a few hundred of the donors classified V segments as functional when productive rearrangements were above 56.7% and as segregating when the standard deviation between donors was above 5%. A statistical classification framework was built for diagnosing cytomegalovirus status from the catalog of TCR beta chain sequences. In a later analysis, TCR nucleotide sequences were compared against IMGT/GENE-DB human TR gene sequences so that V and J genes could be assigned. The TCRdist pipeline was used in a later analysis to assign CDR3 sequences and most-parsimonious VDJ recombination scenarios. In a later analysis, each TCR beta chain was defined by its CDR3 amino acid sequence together with its V-gene family, and reads lacking a unique V-gene family were excluded. As a way to deal with suspected cross-contamination and a sequencing artifact, a later analysis dropped 592 nucleotide sequences that were highly shared and had low generation probability. A later analysis calculated a clonal expansion index for each public chain from normalized within-repertoire ranks of inferred template counts. In a later analysis, generation probabilities were computed with a VDJ recombination model fitted to out-of-frame rearrangements, and the resulting probabilities were checked against IGoR. In a later analysis, TCR-TCR, TCR-HLA and TCR-CMV co-occurrence was scored with hypergeometric tests, and a repertoire-size bias correction was applied to TCR pairs. A later analysis estimated false discovery rates by permuting HLA or CMV assignments 20 times. In a later analysis, co-occurring TCRs were grouped using DBSCAN, with TCRdist sequence similarity added in when clustering inside HLA-allele-positive subsets. Co-occurrence clustering excluded repertoires with fewer than 30,000 or more than 120,000 public chains, plus five with anomalous nucleotide sharing. This is the immuneACCESS table as TCRdb keeps it, with only in-frame sequences that have V and J called. A part of the clones is gone; compared with another copy, unresolved V genes explain less than half, and the rest is unexplained. The V and J calls and clone size were taken over from that table, and D and trimming were inferred from the DNA. The sample table lists about 150,000 clones, 70% of them with a count of one. Of the sample, under 2.5% falls within the top ten clones.

General conclusions and limits of the study: Linkage disequilibrium might explain the correlated functional status among segregating V segments, but an unknown experimental factor could not be excluded. The authors suggested that the approach could potentially be generalized to other disease states and immunological phenotypes. A further reported finding was that TCR beta sequences accurately predicted the HLA-A and HLA-B alleles for most subjects in the first cohort. A later genetic analysis reported fewer N-insertions in productive TCRs among donors in an Asian-associated ancestry cluster than the roughly 690-donor mean. A later analysis reported that several top co-occurrence clusters appeared linked to parvovirus B19, influenza, CMV and Epstein-Barr virus. Compared with equally common non-associated chains, HLA-associated TCR beta chains in a later analysis were more clonally expanded and had lower generation probabilities. While some public TCRs were present in many individuals, most TCR sequences turned up only very rarely across donors. The earlier analysis of a few hundred of the donors excluded around 17 rarely observed V segments, including chromosome 9 orphons, because counts were too low. According to a later analysis, most CMV-associated TCR beta chains appeared to be HLA-restricted, and the HLA associations seemed to be driven largely by CMV exposure. This cohort had only TCR beta chains sequenced, and the lack of alpha or paired-chain data limited which features could be detected. Because the 87-base-pair reads could not distinguish some IMGT-functional V segments, including TRBV6-2 and TRBV6-3, those segments were excluded. HLA typing was unavailable for some donors at each locus, so association tests used only the typed subset. Roughly uniform sequencing depth across donors was assumed in presence/absence analyses, although this assumption may not hold. Cytomegalovirus status was reported to be diagnosed by the classifier with high specificity and sensitivity in both the original and validation cohorts. A group of highly shared sequence variants was considered likely to be a technical artifact of the sequencing pipeline. An earlier analysis of approximately 540 of the donors showed that most TCR beta V segments appeared in productive rearrangements either about 87% or about 30% of the time, which broadly matched IMGT annotations. The study gave a list of some 150 TCR beta chains associated with cytomegalovirus. According to a later analysis, TCR association rates differed among HLA loci, with DRB1 alleles showing the most associated TCRs and HLA-C alleles showing the fewest. A later genetic analysis associated a missense DCLRE1C variant with V-gene and J-gene trimming of TCR beta chains, and an independent cohort replicated the association. Three of the identified cytomegalovirus-associated TCR beta chains were confirmed in vitro to be specific for cytomegalovirus antigens. A later analysis associated roughly 17,000 TCR beta sequences with specific HLA alleles at a false discovery rate of 0.05. The only immune exposure information available for the cohort was CMV serostatus. When HLA alleles, especially DR and DQ, strongly co-occurred, attributing TCR associations to individual alleles was difficult.

CDR1 is given as SEHNR and CDR2 as FQNEAQ, both from the germline V gene (reference sequence). Inclusive of the bounding cysteine and phenylalanine, the CDR3 is 14 residues long. Only CDR3 DNA remains: 42 bases, in frame from the first base. Between the V and J ends, shortened by 5 bases and 0 bases respectively, the junction contains 10 bases. Notes on this clone: Its antigen specificity is not known. No much larger clone exists at a distance of one base, and base qualities are not known.

The sequence was obtained from a woman aged 55-70 years in good health and CMV-seropositive. The sequence links TRBV7-9 to TRBJ1-1; TRBD1 is a possible D gene, resting on 6 matching bases. Sequencing was done on a sample of PBMCs. The CDR3 corresponds to CASSQGQLNTEAFF. The DNA reads as follows: TGTGCCAGCAGCCAGGGGCAGCTGAACACTGAAGCTTTCTTT.